One sample yielded the 18 T cell receptor beta chains listed below, sequenced in a study of tissue T cells after allogeneic stem cell transplantation. The time point is: mouse harvest day 14 after allogeneic transplant. Mouse grafts combined 10^7 T-cell-depleted bone marrow cells with 10^6 splenic CD5+ T cells. Clones were sequenced by immunoSEQ multiplex PCR, and TCRdb holds only the in-frame ones, with some missing. The table has around 3,000 clones, 45% seen once; the top ten hold around 28%. The sample consisted of lymph node tissue. The receptors were sampled from a female BALB/c mouse given C57BL/6 T cells with graft-versus-host disease after an allogeneic hematopoietic cell transplant.

Regarding this clone: Gene and germline names: mouse. The read ends 1 residue shy of where the CDR3 ends; the end is completed using the germline J gene. The chain combines TRBV13-1 with TRBJ2-7; D unclear. The V end was cut by 4 bases, the J end by 4 bases, with 6 bases between. This CDR3 region has 11 residues. Germline CDR1 NSHNY, CDR2 SYGAGN. The CDR3 DNA, read in part, is TGTGCCAGCAGTCTGCAGTATGAACAGTAC. Its protein product is CASSLQYEQY. The CDR3 in full is CASSLQYEQYF.

Comments on this clone: Mouse gene names apply. Read data end 1 residue before the CDR3 end; the end is taken from the germline J gene. This chain uses TRBV3 with TRBJ1-2, with TRBD1 matching 7 bases. J was trimmed by 0 bases and V by 5 bases; bases with no gene match: 3. The CDR3 sequence is 14 residues long. Per germline, CDR1 SNHLY and CDR2 FYNGKV (reference sequence). The DNA read from the CDR3 is TGTGCCAGCAGCCGACAGGGATCAAACTCCGACTACACC. As protein: CASSRQGSNSDYT. The entire CDR3 reads CASSRQGSNSDYTF.

Points on this clone: Gene labels here are mouse ones. The DNA read from the CDR3 is TGTGCAAGCAGCCTGGACTGGGGGTATGCTGAGCAGTTC. This codes for CASSLDWGYAEQF. The whole CDR3 reads CASSLDWGYAEQFF. This chain joins TRBV16 and TRBJ2-1, with TRBD2 identical over 10 bases. The observed sequence ends 1 residue before the CDR3 terminus, with the missing tail filled in from the germline J gene. The CDR3 totals 14 residues. Germline V lookup: CDR1 SGHSA, CDR2 FRNQAP. J lost 4 bases, V lost 5 bases, and 2 bases had no gene match.

This clone was observed a few times. The genes are named according to mouse. Read coverage stops 1 residue before the CDR3 terminus; the germline J gene supplies the remainder. The J gene is TRBJ2-7, the V gene TRBV13-2; D tentatively fits TRBD1 or TRBD2 (5 bases each). The CDR3 runs to 14 residues. The V and J ends lost 1 base and 0 bases respectively, with 8 bases between them. Germline assignment: CDR1 NNHNN and CDR2 SYGAGS (reference sequence). CDR3 DNA (partial): TGTGCCAGCGGTGATCGGGGGAGCTCCTATGAACAGTAC. It yields the protein CASGDRGSSYEQY. The entire CDR3 sequence reads CASGDRGSSYEQYF.

This clone ranks as medium-sized. The listed genes are named as in mouse. From the germline J gene comes the end of the CDR3, since the read stops 1 residue before it. The V gene is TRBV1, the J gene TRBJ2-7; 8 bases align to TRBD2. Unmatched junction bases numbered 2, after V lost 3 bases and J lost 7 bases. Per the germline V gene, CDR1 is NSQYPW and CDR2 is LRSPGD (reference sequence). This CDR3 is 12 amino acids long. The sequenced CDR3 bases are TGCACCTGCAGTGCGAGACTGGGGGAACAGTAC. It codes for CTCSARLGEQY. The entire CDR3 protein reads CTCSARLGEQYF.

As concerns this clone: Gene labels here are mouse ones. The read stops 1 residue short of the end of the CDR3; the missing end is completed from the germline J gene. The chain links TRBV2 to TRBJ2-4; the match to TRBD2 covers 12 bases. Trimming removed 0 bases from V and 1 base from J; junction bases left unmatched: 2. CDR1 is LGHNA and CDR2 is YSYQKL in the germline V gene. The CDR3 consists of 17 residues. The CDR3 here is CASSQDDWGGGQNTLYF. CDR3 DNA (partial): TGTGCCAGCAGCCAAGACGACTGGGGGGGCGGTCAAAACACCTTGTAC.

As regards this clone: Gene labels here are mouse ones. With the read ending 1 residue before the CDR3 end, the germline J gene is used to fill in that end. V is TRBV15 and J is TRBJ1-4, with D possibly TRBD1 on 5 matching bases. The V gene lost 6 bases and the J gene lost 2 bases, with 10 bases spanning the gap. The CDR3 length is 14 residues. Germline V gives CDR1 SGHND, CDR2 FRSKSL. The CDR3: CASRTGESNERLFF. The DNA read from the CDR3 is TGTGCCAGCAGAACAGGAGAATCCAACGAAAGATTATTT.

Regarding this clone: Gene names and germline match the mouse. The sequenced fragment ends 1 residue before the CDR3 boundary, so the rest is inferred from the germline J gene. This rearrangement joins TRBV26 to TRBJ2-2, with D maybe TRBD1 (6 bases). V lost 6 bases to trimming and J lost 1 base, with 9 bases between them. CDR1 is KGHPV and CDR2 is FQNQEV in the germline V gene (reference sequence). CDR3 length: 14 amino acids. The chain's CDR3 is CASSRTENTGQLYF. CDR3 bases read: TGTGCCAGCAGCCGGACAGAAAACACCGGGCAGCTCTAC.

This clone turned up a few times. Genes here carry mouse names. The read terminates 1 residue ahead of where the CDR3 ends, so the germline J gene completes it. The rearrangement uses TRBV5 and TRBJ2-7; 8 nucleotides align to TRBD1. CDR3 length equals 12 residues. V lost 4 bases and J lost 5; bases outside the gene matches: 1. Germline loops: CDR1 LGHNA, CDR2 YNLKQL (reference sequence). The DNA read from the CDR3 is TGTGCCAGCAGCCCGGACAGGGATGAACAGTAC. Its translation is CASSPDRDEQY. The whole CDR3 reads CASSPDRDEQYF.

This clone has a handful of counts. The germline and genes are mouse ones. Read sequence stops 1 residue before the CDR3 end, and the germline J gene provides the missing end. This chain links TRBV14 with TRBJ2-4; no clear D. Trimming removed 1 base from V and 4 bases from J, with 7 bases in between. This CDR3 contains 13 residues. Germline V gene lookup returns CDR1 SGHDT and CDR2 FRDEAV. The chain's CDR3 is CASSFDDKNTLYF. The covered CDR3 bases are TGTGCCAGCAGTTTCGACGACAAAAACACCTTGTAC.

Details on this clone: All gene names here are mouse names. The DNA ends 1 residue before the CDR3 does, and the rest of the CDR3 is filled in from the germline J gene. V usage is TRBV3 and J usage is TRBJ1-3, with a possible D match to TRBD1 (6 bases). This CDR3 has 14 amino acids. Trimming shortened V by 5 bases and J by 2 bases, and 10 bases separated the two germline ends. Germline CDR1 and CDR2: SNHLY and FYNGKV (reference sequence). The CDR3 reads CASSPQGPGNTLYF. The sequenced part of the CDR3 DNA is TGTGCCAGCAGCCCACAGGGACCTGGAAATACGCTCTAT.

This clone qualifies as hyperexpanded. Each gene name is a mouse one. The CDR3 goes on 1 residue after the read ends, and that part is filled in from the germline J gene. The chain links TRBV2 to TRBJ2-2; D is uncertain. The V gene's germline CDR1 is LGHNA and CDR2 YSYQKL. The CDR3 has 15 amino acids. The ends were cut back, 0 bases at V and 0 bases at J, with 5 bases in the middle. CDR3 protein: CASSQETANTGQLYF. The DNA read from the CDR3 is TGTGCCAGCAGCCAAGAAACTGCAAACACCGGGCAGCTCTAC.

Details on this clone: Each gene name is a mouse one. The read ends 1 residue shy of where the CDR3 ends; the end is completed using the germline J gene. The identical CDR3 is also encoded by other nucleotide sequences in the sample. The rearrangement links TRBV26 to TRBJ2-4, with D unresolved. The CDR3 has 14 residues. Germline CDR1 and CDR2: KGHPV and FQNQEV (reference sequence). The germline V and J ends were trimmed by 3 bases and 3 bases, with 10 bases remaining between them. CDR3 DNA (partial): TGTGCCAGCAGTCTCCCGGGAGGACAAAACACCTTGTAC. Protein product: CASSLPGGQNTLY. In full, the CDR3 reads CASSLPGGQNTLYF.

Remarks on this clone: Mouse gene names and germline throughout. The sequence runs out 1 residue before the end of the CDR3; the remainder is reconstructed from the germline J gene. The chain couples TRBV26 to TRBJ1-4, with D possibly being TRBD1 (6 bases). CDR3 length: 15 residues. V lost 3 bases and J lost 0, with 8 bases in between. Germline-derived CDR1 and CDR2 are KGHPV and FQNQEV (reference sequence). CDR3 amino acids: CASSLRGVSNERLFF. Partial CDR3 DNA: TGTGCCAGCAGTCTCAGGGGCGTTTCCAACGAAAGATTATTT.

With respect to this clone: One junction end does not reproduce the germline sequence, and a read error may be involved. Each gene name is a mouse one. The sequenced fragment ends 1 residue before the CDR3 boundary, so the rest is inferred from the germline J gene. The rearrangement joins TRBV2 to TRBJ2-2; D is unresolved. This CDR3 has 15 residues. The germline gives CDR1 LGHNA, CDR2 YSYQKL. The sequenced part of the CDR3 DNA is TGTGCCAGCAGCCCAGAAACTGCAAACACCGCGCAGCTCTAC. Its translation: CASSPETANTAQLY. The CDR3 reads in full as CASSPETANTAQLYF.

This clone was picked up a small number of times. Here the gene names and germline are mouse. The read halts 1 residue ahead of the CDR3 end, with the missing end drawn from the germline J gene. V usage is TRBV15 and J usage is TRBJ2-1; D is possibly TRBD1 (5 bases). The CDR3 contains 14 residues. The germline CDR1 and CDR2 sequences are SGHND and FRSKSL. Trimming shortened V by 5 bases and J by 0 bases, and 8 bases separated the two germline ends. Partial CDR3 DNA: TGTGCCAGCAGTCGGACAATTAACTATGCTGAGCAGTTC. Its protein is CASSRTINYAEQF. The whole CDR3 region reads CASSRTINYAEQFF.

This clone was found a few times. Gene names denote mouse genes. With the read ending 1 residue before the CDR3 end, the germline J gene is used to fill in that end. The chain combines TRBV4 with TRBJ2-7; D is unclear. CDR1 and CDR2 from the germline V gene are LGHDT and YNNKQL (reference sequence). This CDR3 is built from 12 residues. V gave up 5 bases and J gave up 3 bases, with 8 bases separating them. The CDR3 region is CASSQDGYEQYF. CDR3 DNA (partial): TGTGCCAGCAGCCAGGACGGCTATGAACAGTAC.

Comments on this clone: Germline and genes here are mouse. CDR3: CASSRQGSNSDYTF. The covered CDR3 bases are TGTGCCAGCAGCAGACAGGGCTCAAACTCCGACTACACC. The J gene is TRBJ1-2, the V gene TRBV24, with TRBD1 matching 7 bases. The read ends 1 residue early relative to the CDR3; the germline J gene fills the gap. This CDR3 comprises 14 residues. The germline V gene encodes CDR1 KGHTA and CDR2 FRNEEI. The junction had 4 bases not matched to a gene; V was cut back by 6 bases and J by 0 bases.